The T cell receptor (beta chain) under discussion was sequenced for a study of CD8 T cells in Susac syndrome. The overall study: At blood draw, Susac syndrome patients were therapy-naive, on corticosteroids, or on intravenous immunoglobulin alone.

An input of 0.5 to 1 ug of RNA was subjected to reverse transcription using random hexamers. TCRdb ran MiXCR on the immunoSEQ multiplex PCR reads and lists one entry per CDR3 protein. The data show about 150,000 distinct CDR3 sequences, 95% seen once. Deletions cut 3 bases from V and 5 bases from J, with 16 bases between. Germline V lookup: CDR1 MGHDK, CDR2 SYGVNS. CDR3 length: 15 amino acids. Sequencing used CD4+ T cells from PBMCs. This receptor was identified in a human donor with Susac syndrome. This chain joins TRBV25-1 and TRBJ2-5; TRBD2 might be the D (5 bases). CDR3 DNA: TGTGCCAGCAGTGAGTCGTGGTCGGGATGGGAGACCCAGTACTTC. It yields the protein CASSESWSGWETQYF.